This T cell receptor (beta chain) was documented in a study of identical twins (dated by TCRdb to 2016 to 2018). In the study overall: To test whether fetal clonotypes persist, this study deep-sequenced TCR alpha and beta repertoires from monozygotic twins, from unrelated adults of various ages, and from cord blood. To rule out contamination, the twin experiments were replicated at different times with different library preparation protocols. What the work shows at the level of the full study, not this receptor alone: Because the same donors could not be followed over many years, the conclusions relied on cross-sectional statistical analysis. Compared with coincidental sharing between unrelated individuals, out-of-frame TCR alpha sequences shared between twins showed an excess of sequences with low generation probability. Fewer insertions were carried by abundant cord blood beta clonotypes, a similar but weaker trend appeared in young adult naive repertoires, and no such trend appeared in memory repertoires. Excess twin sharing in beta out-of-frame sequences was weaker because fewer shared sequences lowered the signal-to-noise ratio. In monozygotic twins, out-of-frame TCR alpha sharing was systematically underestimated by recombination models, although the models agreed with sharing between unrelated individuals. Invariant T cells such as MAIT and iNKT could partly confound zero-insertion analyses, although diverse VJ usage argued against such confounding for most clonotypes.

Only healthy Caucasian donors were included. The twin cohort comprised three pairs of female monozygotic twins, all aged about 18 to 30 years. The RNA used for TCR libraries was isolated from peripheral blood mononuclear cells. This clonotype appeared a few times. The antigen it recognizes is unknown. It has no much larger one-base neighbor in the sample; base qualities were not kept. Libraries were prepared through 5' RACE. TCRdb names Illumina HiSeq 2000 as the instrument used. Template switching added a universal primer binding site, and the final cDNA carried a unique molecular identifier that allowed TCR cDNA molecules to be counted accurately. Specific primers in the conserved constant-segment region were used to synthesize first-strand cDNA for TCR alpha and beta chains. To control for contamination, each cDNA library was double barcoded with a SMART-Mk sample barcode plus Illumina barcodes. Two successive PCR steps introduced TruSeq adapter sequences along with Illumina sample barcodes. Sequencing of the TCR alpha and beta cDNA libraries was done on the Illumina HiSeq platform using custom primers. Turning to the authors' computational methods: MiGEC processed the raw reads to extract unique molecular identifiers, while MiXCR was used to determine the CDR3 positions. Recombination models were inferred per individual with the repgenHMM and IGoR tools using an EM algorithm. The analysis of shared clonotypes was done with the tcR package in R, with sharing normalized by the product of cloneset sizes. To study raw recombination without the effects of thymic and clonal selection, out-of-frame nonproductive sequences were analyzed. In TCRdb, the public reads were trimmed at Q25 with fastp and aligned with MiXCR, with productive beta chains retained. Rows are combined by CDR3 protein, so each entry shows the most common genes and DNA. These V and J calls rely on TCRdb rather than the paper's analysis. This sample gives 700,000 or so distinct CDR3 sequences in total; 21% of them show up just once. 4.3% of the sample comes from the top ten.

In addition, the sample was reused for a study of T cells expressing NK-cell markers. The second investigation adds: About 8 donors provided sorted CD3+CD56+NKG2C+, CD3+CD56+NKG2C- and CD3+CD56-NKG2C+ T-cell subsets, whose TCR beta-chain repertoires were profiled. Among the eight sequenced donors, seven were HCMV-seropositive and one was HCMV-seronegative. In several experiments an anti-gammadeltaTCR antibody was added to restrict sorting to alphabetaTCR-expressing T cells. For five or six donors, the dominant CD3+CD56+NKG2C+ clonotypes were among the top 10 CD8+ clonotypes and accounted for 1.0-7.0% of CD8+ T cells. Those dominant clonotypes were again the most abundant among CD3+CD56-NKG2C+ cells in a few donors, at roughly 25-60.1%. It remained unclear whether the expanded NKG2C-expressing T cell clones were specific for HCMV antigens. Randomly selected healthy volunteers, three men and five women, were used as the eight sequenced donors. To determine HCMV serostatus, a commercial ELISA kit was used to detect HCMV-specific IgG in serum. For several donors, bulk peripheral blood T-cell repertoires were additionally sequenced from unsorted PBMC. Reads were demultiplexed and grouped by UMI with MIGEC, and clonotypes were assembled and quantified with MiTCR. To exclude erroneous sequences, any TCR cDNA sequence not supported by at least two reads was discarded. The tcR package was used for downstream repertoire analysis, and clonotypes were matched across fractions by CDR3 nucleotide sequence plus V segment. VDJmatch was used to annotate antigen specificity against VDJdb, with one amino acid substitution in CDR3 allowed.

The specimen sequenced was PBMCs. The receptor was derived from a woman in her late teens or twenties in good health.

The DNA sequence is TGTGCCAGCAGCACACGGACAGGGAGACAAGAGACCCAGTACTTC. Translated, it gives CASSTRTGRQETQYF. The chain is assembled from TRBV9 and TRBJ2-5, with 8 central nucleotides matching TRBD1. Germline trimming: 4 bases from V, 2 bases from J; junction bases outside gene matches: 7. The CDR3 runs 15 amino acids, cysteine and phenylalanine included. The only DNA kept is the CDR3, 45 bases in frame from the first base. CDR1 and CDR2 were assigned from the germline V gene as SGDLS and YYNGEE.